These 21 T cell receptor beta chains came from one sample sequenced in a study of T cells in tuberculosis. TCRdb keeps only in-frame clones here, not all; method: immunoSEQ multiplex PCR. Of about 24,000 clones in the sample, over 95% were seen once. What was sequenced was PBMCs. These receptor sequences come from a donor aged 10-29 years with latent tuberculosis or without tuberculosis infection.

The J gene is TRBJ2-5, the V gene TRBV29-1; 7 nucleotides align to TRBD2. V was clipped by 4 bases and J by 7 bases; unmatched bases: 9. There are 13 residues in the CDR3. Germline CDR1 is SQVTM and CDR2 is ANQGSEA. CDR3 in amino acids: CSVGGEGVGTQYF. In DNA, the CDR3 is TGCAGCGTTGGTGGGGAGGGCGTGGGGACCCAGTACTTC.

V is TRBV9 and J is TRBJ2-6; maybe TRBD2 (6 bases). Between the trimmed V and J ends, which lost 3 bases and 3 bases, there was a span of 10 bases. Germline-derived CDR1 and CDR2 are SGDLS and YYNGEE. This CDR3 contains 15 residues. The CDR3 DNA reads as TGTGCCAGCAGCGCCCGGGAGAGTGGGGCCAACGTCCTGACTTTC. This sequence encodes CASSARESGANVLTF.

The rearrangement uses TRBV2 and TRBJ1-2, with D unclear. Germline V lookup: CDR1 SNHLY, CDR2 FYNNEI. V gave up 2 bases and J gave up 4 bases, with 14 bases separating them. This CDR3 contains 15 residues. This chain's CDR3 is CASSEPVQSVYGYTF. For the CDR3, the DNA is TGTGCCAGCAGTGAACCCGTACAGTCGGTCTATGGCTACACCTTC.

This CDR3 is CASSLGSPLRGGWDEQFF. In DNA, the CDR3 is TGCGCCAGCAGCTTGGGTTCCCCCCTGCGGGGGGGGTGGGATGAGCAGTTCTTC. The chain couples TRBV5-1 to TRBJ2-1; 9 bases are a match to TRBD2. Germline V gene lookup returns CDR1 SGHRS and CDR2 YFSETQ. This CDR3 is built from 18 residues. Trimming removed 0 bases from V and 8 bases from J; junction bases left unmatched: 15.

The CDR3 region is CASSDRDRGRGYYGYTF. The CDR3 bases are TGTGCCAGCAGCGATCGGGACAGGGGGCGAGGTTACTATGGCTACACCTTC. This chain joins TRBV7-6 and TRBJ1-2; 12 bases are a match to TRBD1. J gave up 3 bases and V 5 bases, and 10 bases lay outside the gene matches. The CDR3 sequence is 17 residues long. The germline CDR1 and CDR2 sequences are SGHVS and FNYEAQ.

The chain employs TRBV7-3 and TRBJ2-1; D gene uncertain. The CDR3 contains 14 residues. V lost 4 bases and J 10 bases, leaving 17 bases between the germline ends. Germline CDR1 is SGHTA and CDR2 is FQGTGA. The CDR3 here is CASSSPTARSEQFF. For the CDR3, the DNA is TGTGCCAGCAGCTCCCCGACCGCGAGGTCGGAGCAGTTCTTC.

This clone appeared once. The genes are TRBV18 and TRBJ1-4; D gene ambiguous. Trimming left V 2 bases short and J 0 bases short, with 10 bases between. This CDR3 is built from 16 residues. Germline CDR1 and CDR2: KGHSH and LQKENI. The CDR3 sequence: CASSPTAAATNEKLFF. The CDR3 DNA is TGTGCCAGCTCACCAACCGCCGCAGCAACTAATGAAAAACTGTTTTTT.

The CDR3: CASSQNRFSYNSPLHF. The CDR3 nucleotides are TGTGCCAGCAGCCAAAACAGATTTTCCTATAATTCACCCCTCCACTTT. The V call is TRBV14, the J call TRBJ1-6; unclear D gene. Per germline, CDR1 SGHDN and CDR2 FVKESK. V gave up 2 bases and J gave up 1 base, with 9 bases separating them. The length of the CDR3 is 16 residues. The full variable domain, its missing parts supplied by reference TRBV14 and TRBJ1-6, is EAGVTQFPSHSVIEKGQTVTLRCDPISGHDNLYWYRRVMGKEIKFLLHFVKESKQDESGMPNNRFLAERTGGTYSTLKVQPAELEDSGVYFCASSQNRFSYNSPLHFGNGTRLTVT.

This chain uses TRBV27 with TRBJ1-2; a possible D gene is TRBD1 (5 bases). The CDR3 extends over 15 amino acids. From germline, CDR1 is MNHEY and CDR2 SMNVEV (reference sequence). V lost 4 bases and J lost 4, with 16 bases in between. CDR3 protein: CASSWTQSPSYGYTF. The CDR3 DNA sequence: TGTGCCAGCAGTTGGACACAATCCCCTAGCTATGGCTACACCTTC.

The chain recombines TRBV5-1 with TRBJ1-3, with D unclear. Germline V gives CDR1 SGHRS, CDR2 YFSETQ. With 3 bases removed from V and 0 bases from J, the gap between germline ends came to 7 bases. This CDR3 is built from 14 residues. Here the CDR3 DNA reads TGCGCCAGCAGCTCGAGTCTCTCTGGAAACACCATATATTTT. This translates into CASSSSLSGNTIYF.

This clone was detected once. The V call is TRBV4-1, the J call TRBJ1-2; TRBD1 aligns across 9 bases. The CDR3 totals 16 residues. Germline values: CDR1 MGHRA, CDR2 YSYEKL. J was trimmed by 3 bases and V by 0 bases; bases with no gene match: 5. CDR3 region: CASSQDSRTGDYGYTF. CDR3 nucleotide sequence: TGCGCCAGCAGCCAAGATTCCCGGACAGGGGACTATGGCTACACCTTC.

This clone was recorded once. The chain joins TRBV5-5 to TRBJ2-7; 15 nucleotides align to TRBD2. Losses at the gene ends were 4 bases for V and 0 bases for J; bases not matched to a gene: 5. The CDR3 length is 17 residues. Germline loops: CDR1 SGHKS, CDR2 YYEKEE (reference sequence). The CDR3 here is CASSPGLAGGSSYEQYV. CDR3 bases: TGTGCCAGCAGCCCTGGACTAGCGGGGGGGAGCTCCTACGAGCAGTACGTC.

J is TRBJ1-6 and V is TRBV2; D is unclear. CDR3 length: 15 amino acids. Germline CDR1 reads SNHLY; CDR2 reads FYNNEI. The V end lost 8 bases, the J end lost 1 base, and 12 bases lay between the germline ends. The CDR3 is CASVPGRSYNSPLHF. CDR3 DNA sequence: TGTGCCAGCGTACCCGGTCGATCCTATAATTCACCCCTCCACTTT.

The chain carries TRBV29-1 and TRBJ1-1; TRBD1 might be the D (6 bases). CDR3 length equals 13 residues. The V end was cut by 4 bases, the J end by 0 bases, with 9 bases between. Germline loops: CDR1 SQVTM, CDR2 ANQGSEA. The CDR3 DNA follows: TGCAGCGTTGGGGACAACATGAACACTGAAGCTTTCTTT. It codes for CSVGDNMNTEAFF.

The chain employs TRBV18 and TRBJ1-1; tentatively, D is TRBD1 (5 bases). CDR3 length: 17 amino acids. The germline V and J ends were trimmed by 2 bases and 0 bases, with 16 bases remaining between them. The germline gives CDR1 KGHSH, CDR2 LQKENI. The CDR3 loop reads CASSPALPGYMNTEAFF. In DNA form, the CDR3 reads TGTGCCAGCTCACCAGCCCTCCCAGGGTACATGAACACTGAAGCTTTCTTT.

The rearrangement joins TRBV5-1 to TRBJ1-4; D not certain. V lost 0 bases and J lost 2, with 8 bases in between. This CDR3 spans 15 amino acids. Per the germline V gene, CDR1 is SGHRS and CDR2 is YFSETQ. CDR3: CASSLVGATNEKLFF. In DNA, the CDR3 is TGCGCCAGCAGCTTGGTGGGAGCCACTAATGAAAAACTGTTTTTT.

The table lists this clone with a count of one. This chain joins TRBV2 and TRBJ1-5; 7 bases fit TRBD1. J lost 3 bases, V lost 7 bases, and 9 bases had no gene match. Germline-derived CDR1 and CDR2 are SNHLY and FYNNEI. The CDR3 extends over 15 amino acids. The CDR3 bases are TGTGCCAGCACCGCTAGGGGGCGCGACAATCAGCCCCAGCATTTT. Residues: CASTARGRDNQPQHF.

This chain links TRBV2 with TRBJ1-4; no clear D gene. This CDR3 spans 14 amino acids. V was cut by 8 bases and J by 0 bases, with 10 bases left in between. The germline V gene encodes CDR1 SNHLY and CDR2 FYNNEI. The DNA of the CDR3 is TGTGCCAGCCGACGGAGGGCAACTAATGAAAAACTGTTTTTT. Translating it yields CASRRRATNEKLFF.

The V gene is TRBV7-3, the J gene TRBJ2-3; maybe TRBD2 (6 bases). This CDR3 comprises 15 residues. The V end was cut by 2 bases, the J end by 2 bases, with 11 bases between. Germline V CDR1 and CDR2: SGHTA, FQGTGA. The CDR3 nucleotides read TGTGCCAGCAGCTTAGGCGGCGGGGACACAGATACGCAGTATTTT. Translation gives CASSLGGGDTDTQYF.

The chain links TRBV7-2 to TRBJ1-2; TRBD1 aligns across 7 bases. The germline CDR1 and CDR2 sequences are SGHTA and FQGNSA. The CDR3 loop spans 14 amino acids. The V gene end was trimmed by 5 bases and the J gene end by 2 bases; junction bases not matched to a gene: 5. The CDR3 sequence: CASSVTGSNYGYTF. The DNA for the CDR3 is TGTGCCAGCAGCGTGACAGGGTCGAACTATGGCTACACCTTC.

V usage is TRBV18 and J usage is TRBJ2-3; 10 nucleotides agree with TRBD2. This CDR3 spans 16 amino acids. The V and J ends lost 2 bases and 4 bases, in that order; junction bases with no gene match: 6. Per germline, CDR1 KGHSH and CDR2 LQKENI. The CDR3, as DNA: TGTGCCAGCTCACCAATAAGCGGGGGGGCCTCAGATACGCAGTATTTT. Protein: CASSPISGGASDTQYF.